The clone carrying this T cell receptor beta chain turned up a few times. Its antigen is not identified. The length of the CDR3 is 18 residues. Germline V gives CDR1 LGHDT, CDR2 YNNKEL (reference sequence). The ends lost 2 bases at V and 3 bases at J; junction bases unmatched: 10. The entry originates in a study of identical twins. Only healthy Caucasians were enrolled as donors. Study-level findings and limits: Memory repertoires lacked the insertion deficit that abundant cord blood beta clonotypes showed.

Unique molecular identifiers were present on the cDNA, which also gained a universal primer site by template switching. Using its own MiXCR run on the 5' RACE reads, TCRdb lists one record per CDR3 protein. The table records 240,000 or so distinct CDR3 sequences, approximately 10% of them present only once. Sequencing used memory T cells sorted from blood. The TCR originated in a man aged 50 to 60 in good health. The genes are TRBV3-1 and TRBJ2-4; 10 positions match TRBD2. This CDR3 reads CASSQTPPSGSGKNIQYF. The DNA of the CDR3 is TGTGCCAGCAGCCAAACCCCCCCTAGCGGGAGTGGCAAAAACATTCAGTACTTC.